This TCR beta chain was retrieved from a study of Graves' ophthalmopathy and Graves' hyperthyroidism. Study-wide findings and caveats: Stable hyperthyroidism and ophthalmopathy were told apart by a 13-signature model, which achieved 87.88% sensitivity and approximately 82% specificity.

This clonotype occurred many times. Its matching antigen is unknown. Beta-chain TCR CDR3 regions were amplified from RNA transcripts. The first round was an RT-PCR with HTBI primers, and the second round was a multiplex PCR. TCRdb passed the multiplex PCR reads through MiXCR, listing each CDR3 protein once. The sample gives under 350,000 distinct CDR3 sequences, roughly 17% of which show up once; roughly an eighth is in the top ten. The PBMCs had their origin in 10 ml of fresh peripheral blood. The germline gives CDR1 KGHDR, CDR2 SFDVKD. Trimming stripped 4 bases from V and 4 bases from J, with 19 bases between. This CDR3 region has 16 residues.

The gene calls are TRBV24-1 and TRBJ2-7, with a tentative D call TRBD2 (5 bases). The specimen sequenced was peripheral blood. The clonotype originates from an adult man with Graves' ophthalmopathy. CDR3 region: CATSDPREGGGYEQYF. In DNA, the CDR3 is TGTGCCACCAGTGACCCCCGGGAAGGAGGCGGATACGAGCAGTACTTC.